Each of the 28 T cell receptor beta chains below was sequenced from the same sample in a study of blood T cells in healthy people across ages. Together with a sample-barcoded 5' primer, a J-beta primer mix was included in a second PCR lasting about 6 to 11 cycles. MiXCR, applied by TCRdb to the 5' RACE reads, yields one record per CDR3 protein. The data contain hundreds of thousands of distinct CDR3 sequences, over 40% of them singletons. The sample comprised blood. The receptors come from a woman of 80 years or more in good health.

The chain couples TRBV29-1 to TRBJ2-5, with a weak D call TRBD1 (7 bases). Germline values: CDR1 SQVTM, CDR2 ANQGSEA. CDR3 length: 13 residues. V lost 6 bases and J 4 bases, leaving 15 bases between the germline ends. The CDR3 sequence: CSVEQGRGETQYF. In DNA form, the CDR3 reads TGCAGCGTAGAACAGGGGCGGGGAGAGACCCAGTACTTC.

J is TRBJ1-2 and V is TRBV29-1; tentative D call: TRBD1 (5 bases). V shed 3 bases and J shed 13 bases, with 21 bases lying between them. Per germline, CDR1 SQVTM and CDR2 ANQGSEA. This CDR3 has 13 residues. CDR3 nucleotides: TGCAGCGTTGAGGGCCGACGGGGGGAAAAGAGCACCTTC. Translation gives CSVEGRRGEKSTF.

V and J are TRBV2 and TRBJ2-7, with a weak D call TRBD2 (5 bases). V lost 6 bases to trimming and J lost 7 bases, with 10 bases between them. Germline V gives CDR1 SNHLY, CDR2 FYNNEI. The CDR3 extends over 11 amino acids. DNA for the CDR3: TGTGCCAGCAGGACTATGTGGGAGCAGTACTTC. Residues: CASRTMWEQYF.

This clonotype was detected ten times or more. The V gene is TRBV5-1, the J gene TRBJ2-4; 12 nucleotides match TRBD2. V dropped 0 bases and J dropped 6; count of bases not matched to a gene: 1. CDR3 length equals 15 residues. The germline gives CDR1 SGHRS, CDR2 YFSETQ. The CDR3 reads CASSLGTSGVNIQYF. In nucleotides, the CDR3 is TGCGCCAGCAGCTTGGGGACTAGCGGGGTAAACATTCAGTACTTC. The entire variable domain, with the rest obtained from reference TRBV5-1 and TRBJ2-4, is as follows: KAGVTQTPRYLIKTRGQQVTLSCSPISGHRSVSWYQQTPGQGLQFLFEYFSETQRNKGNFPGRFSGRQFSNSRSEMNVSTLELGDSALYLCASSLGTSGVNIQYFGAGTRLSVL.

The genes are TRBV7-2 and TRBJ2-4, with 7 bases fitting TRBD1. The J call is doubtful: the DNA matches TRBJ2-7 better. CDR3 length equals 15 residues. CDR1 is SGHTA and CDR2 is FQGNSA in the germline V gene. As DNA, the CDR3 is TGTGCCAGCAGCTTAGCGGGACAGAACCCTTACGAGCAGTACTTC. It encodes CASSLAGQNPYEQYF.

This clonotype was observed a handful of times. This chain's CDR3 is CAIHPGTGAGEQYF. In DNA, the CDR3 is TGTGCCATACACCCCGGGACAGGCGCAGGCGAGCAGTACTTC. The chain uses TRBV10-3 and TRBJ2-7; TRBD1 agrees at 8 bases. CDR3 size: 14 residues. Losses at the gene ends were 9 bases for V and 6 bases for J; bases not matched to a gene: 13. CDR1 is ENHRY, CDR2 SYGVKD, per germline.

J is TRBJ1-6 and V is TRBV12-3 or TRBV12-4; possible D gene TRBD1, 6 bases. This CDR3 has 14 residues. The V gene lost 3 bases and the J gene lost 12 bases, with 15 bases spanning the gap. CDR3 sequence: CASSFRVGGIPLHF. The CDR3 nucleotides are TGTGCCAGCAGTTTTCGTGTAGGGGGAATACCCCTCCACTTT.

The V call is TRBV14, the J call TRBJ1-2; perhaps TRBD1 as D (6 bases). Germline V gives CDR1 SGHDN, CDR2 FVKESK. The length of the CDR3 is 13 residues. V was shortened by 5 bases and J by 4 bases, with 11 bases between the two germline ends. In DNA, the CDR3 is TGTGCCAGCAGCGATACAGGGTTCTATGGCTACACCTTC. This encodes CASSDTGFYGYTF.

At least ten counts were recorded for this clonotype. J is TRBJ1-4 and V is TRBV5-1, with 9 bases identical to TRBD1. The J segment lost 8 bases and the V segment lost 5 bases, leaving 16 bases of the junction unmatched. Germline V gene sequence: CDR1 SGHRS, CDR2 YFSETQ. CDR3 size: 17 residues. The CDR3 region has the DNA TGCGCCAGCAGTTCTATACCAAATACAGGGGGCCTGGAAAAACTGTTTTTT. Residues: CASSSIPNTGGLEKLFF. The variable domain in full, completed from reference TRBV5-1 and TRBJ1-4, reads KAGVTQTPRYLIKTRGQQVTLSCSPISGHRSVSWYQQTPGQGLQFLFEYFSETQRNKGNFPGRFSGRQFSNSRSEMNVSTLELGDSALYLCASSSIPNTGGLEKLFFGSGTQLSVL.

This clonotype was observed at least ten times. The rearrangement links TRBV6-2 or TRBV6-3 to TRBJ2-1, with TRBD2 matching over 12 bases. Germline lookup yields CDR1 MNHEY and CDR2 SVGEGT. This CDR3 has 19 residues. Unmatched junction bases numbered 13, after V lost 7 bases and J lost 0 bases. Here the CDR3 DNA reads TGTGCCAGCACCCAACTCAGGACTAGCGGGATAAGCTCCTACAATGAGCAGTTCTTC. Encoded protein: CASTQLRTSGISSYNEQFF.

This clonotype has just a few counts. J is TRBJ2-3 and V is TRBV24-1; possible D gene TRBD1, 5 bases. Germline V lookup: CDR1 KGHDR, CDR2 SFDVKD. V was shortened by 1 base and J by 0 bases, with 7 bases between the two germline ends. CDR3 length: 15 amino acids. In DNA form, the CDR3 reads TGTGCCACCAGTGATTTTGACAGCAGCACAGATACGCAGTATTTT. It codes for CATSDFDSSTDTQYF.

CDR3 sequence reads: CASSLVLDNEQFF. CDR3 DNA sequence: TGCGCCAGCAGCTTGGTGCTAGACAATGAGCAGTTCTTC. V and J are TRBV5-1 and TRBJ2-1; D is ambiguous. Per germline, CDR1 SGHRS and CDR2 YFSETQ. V dropped 0 bases and J dropped 5 bases, with 6 bases sitting between them. The length of the CDR3 is 13 residues.

V gene TRBV7-2 combines with J gene TRBJ2-4; D gene unclear. Trimming removed 4 bases at V and 10 bases at J, with 11 bases between. The CDR3 is 12 residues long. CDR1 is SGHTA, CDR2 FQGNSA, per germline. The CDR3 protein is CASSSRTAIQYF. CDR3 bases: TGTGCCAGCAGCTCGCGGACGGCTATTCAGTACTTC.

This clonotype has ten or more counts. The chain uses TRBV7-9 and TRBJ1-2; possible D gene TRBD1, 6 bases. The ends were cut back, 4 bases at V and 4 bases at J, with 16 bases in the middle. Germline assignment: CDR1 SEHNR and CDR2 FQNEAQ (reference sequence). The length of the CDR3 is 15 residues. DNA of the CDR3: TGTGCCAGCAGCTCAGCAGGGGATCTAGGCTATGGCTACACCTTC. This gives the protein CASSSAGDLGYGYTF.

This clonotype was seen repeatedly, ten times or more. The V and J genes are TRBV20-1 and TRBJ2-3; tentatively, D is TRBD2 (6 bases). The V end was cut by 1 base, the J end by 5 bases, with 10 bases between. Germline V gives CDR1 DFQATT, CDR2 SNEGSKA (reference sequence). The CDR3 is 13 residues long. The CDR3 loop reads CSARGRRGDTQYF. The CDR3 nucleotides read TGCAGTGCTAGAGGTCGGAGGGGAGATACGCAGTATTTT.

This clonotype appeared many times. J is TRBJ2-7 and V is TRBV6-6; D is uncertain. CDR1 MNHNY and CDR2 SVGAGI come from the germline V gene (reference sequence). The CDR3 loop spans 14 amino acids. The V gene lost 6 bases and the J gene lost 2 bases, with 14 bases spanning the gap. The CDR3 nucleotides read TGTGCCAGCAGCCACCAAACTGGACCCTACGAGCAGTACTTC. Protein product: CASSHQTGPYEQYF.

The V call is TRBV4-1, the J call TRBJ2-3; D may match TRBD1 or TRBD2 (5 bases each). The CDR3 runs to 16 residues. The V gene's germline CDR1 is MGHRA and CDR2 YSYEKL. Trimming shortened V by 7 bases and J by 3 bases, and 20 bases separated the two germline ends. This CDR3 is CASTSRGASGTDTQYF. For the CDR3, the DNA is TGCGCCAGCACGTCACGGGGCGCCTCCGGGACAGATACGCAGTATTTT.

The chain couples TRBV12-3 or TRBV12-4 to TRBJ2-1; 16 bases align to TRBD2. The V and J ends lost 5 bases and 12 bases, in that order; junction bases with no gene match: 7. This CDR3 spans 15 amino acids. CDR3 amino acids: CASSPGLAGGPAQFF. In nucleotides, the CDR3 is TGTGCCAGCAGTCCGGGACTAGCGGGAGGGCCGGCGCAGTTCTTC.

This clonotype was recorded only once. The chain employs TRBV12-3 or TRBV12-4 and TRBJ1-5; 10 bases match TRBD1. After removal of 6 bases from V and 7 bases from J, the junction contained 6 bases not matched to a gene. The CDR3 contains 14 residues. The CDR3 nucleotides read TGTGCCAGCAGGTCCGCGGACAGGGGGCAGCCCCAGCATTTT. Its protein product is CASRSADRGQPQHF.

For this clonotype: With a much larger clone just one base away, this may be a read error. The V call is TRBV29-1, the J call TRBJ2-3, with D unresolved. Germline V gene data show CDR1 as SQVTM and CDR2 as ANQGSEA. The V end was cut by 7 bases, the J end by 5 bases, with 10 bases between. The CDR3 totals 11 residues. CDR3 in amino acids: CSDYRGDTQYF. The CDR3 bases are TGCAGCGACTATAGAGGAGATACGCAGTATTTT.

This clonotype was recorded a few times. The chain carries TRBV6-5 and TRBJ1-5; D is perhaps TRBD1 (6 bases). Germline V gene sequence: CDR1 MNHEY, CDR2 SVGAGI. Trimming removed 0 bases at V and 3 bases at J, with 15 bases between. This CDR3 has 17 amino acids. The CDR3 DNA sequence: TGTGCCAGCAGTTACTCGCCAGCTTGGGGGCTCAATCAGCCCCAGCATTTT. It codes for CASSYSPAWGLNQPQHF.

The V and J genes are TRBV2 and TRBJ2-1, with a weak D call TRBD1 (5 bases). The CDR3 totals 14 residues. CDR1 is SNHLY and CDR2 is FYNNEI in the germline V gene. The V gene lost 3 bases and the J gene lost 9 bases, with 15 bases spanning the gap. The CDR3 region is CASSDRPQGSEQFF. The CDR3 DNA sequence: TGTGCCAGCAGTGACCGACCGCAGGGCAGTGAGCAGTTCTTC.

Ten or more counts support this clonotype. V gene TRBV29-1 combines with J gene TRBJ2-1; TRBD2 aligns across 8 bases. Germline CDR1 is SQVTM and CDR2 is ANQGSEA. The CDR3 contains 12 residues. V was clipped by 4 bases and J by 9 bases; unmatched bases: 5. CDR3 residues: CSVVGLALEQFF. CDR3 DNA sequence: TGCAGCGTTGTCGGACTAGCTCTTGAGCAGTTCTTC.

This clonotype was recorded a few times. This chain connects TRBV5-1 to TRBJ2-7; D uncertain. The CDR3 extends over 14 amino acids. With 0 bases removed from V and 7 bases from J, the gap between germline ends came to 14 bases. The V gene's germline CDR1 is SGHRS and CDR2 YFSETQ. CDR3 amino acids: CASSLGTQDNEQYF. Here the CDR3 DNA reads TGCGCCAGCAGCTTGGGGACGCAAGACAATGAGCAGTACTTC.

This clonotype has a count of ten or more. The V call is TRBV4-1, the J call TRBJ2-1; 11 bases align to TRBD2. CDR3 length: 16 residues. The germline V gene encodes CDR1 MGHRA and CDR2 YSYEKL. V lost 3 bases to trimming and J lost 4 bases; unmatched junction nucleotides: 5. CDR3 bases: TGCGCCAGCAGCCAGGGGACTAGCGGACTTTACAATGAGCAGTTCTTC. It translates to CASSQGTSGLYNEQFF.

The chain couples TRBV7-2 to TRBJ2-3; 7 positions agree with TRBD2. Germline V gene sequence: CDR1 SGHTA, CDR2 FQGNSA. CDR3 length equals 15 residues. V lost 1 base to trimming and J lost 2 bases; unmatched junction nucleotides: 3. Here the CDR3 reads CASSLGQRDTDTQYF. CDR3 nucleotides: TGTGCCAGCAGCTTAGGTCAGCGGGACACAGATACGCAGTATTTT.

This clonotype was seen just once. The gene calls are TRBV20-1 and TRBJ2-5; the match to TRBD2 covers 11 bases. Looked up from germline, CDR1 is DFQATT and CDR2 is SNEGSKA (reference sequence). The V gene end was trimmed by 6 bases and the J gene end by 2 bases; junction bases not matched to a gene: 5. CDR3 size: 14 residues. The CDR3 bases are TGCAGTGCCCCCCGACTAGCGGGGCAAGAGACCCAGTACTTC. As protein: CSAPRLAGQETQYF.

In this sample, this clonotype turned up a few times. The rearrangement joins TRBV27 to TRBJ2-2; either TRBD1 or TRBD2 may supply D (5 bases each). This CDR3 comprises 13 residues. The V end was cut by 8 bases, the J end by 5 bases, with 12 bases between. Germline CDR1 reads MNHEY; CDR2 reads SMNVEV (reference sequence). The CDR3 sequence: CASHRGVTGELFF. For the CDR3, the DNA is TGTGCCAGCCATCGAGGGGTAACCGGGGAGCTGTTTTTT.